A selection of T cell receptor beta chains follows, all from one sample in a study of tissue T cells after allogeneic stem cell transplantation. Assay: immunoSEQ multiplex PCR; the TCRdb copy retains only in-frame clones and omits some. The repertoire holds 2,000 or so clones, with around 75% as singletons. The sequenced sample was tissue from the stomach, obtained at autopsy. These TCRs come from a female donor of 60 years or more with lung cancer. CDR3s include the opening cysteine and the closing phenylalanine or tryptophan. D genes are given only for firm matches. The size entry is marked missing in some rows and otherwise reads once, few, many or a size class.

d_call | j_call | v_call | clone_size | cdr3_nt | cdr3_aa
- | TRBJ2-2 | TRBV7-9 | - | TGTGCCAGCAGCTTTGTCGGCACCGGGGAGCTGTTTTTT | CASSFVGTGELFF
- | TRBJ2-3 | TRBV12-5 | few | TGTGCTAGTGGTTTGGGTTTAGGACAGCTCACAGATACGCAGTATTTT | CASGLGLGQLTDTQYF
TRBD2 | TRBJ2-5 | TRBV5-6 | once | TGTGCCAGCAGCACCCGGACTAGCGGGTTCTGGGAGACCCAGTACTTC | CASSTRTSGFWETQYF
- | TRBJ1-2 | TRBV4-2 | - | TGTGCCAGCAGCCAAGCTCGCGGGGCACGGGGCTACACCTTC | CASSQARGARGYTF
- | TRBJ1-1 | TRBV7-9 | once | TGTGCCAGCAGCTACCCACCTTACACCGGGGGTAACCGGGCTTTCTTT | CASSYPPYTGGNRAFF
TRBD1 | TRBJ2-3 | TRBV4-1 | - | TGCGCCAGCAGCCAATCATTCCCCGGACAGGGAACGCAAGATACGCAGTATTTT | CASSQSFPGQGTQDTQYF
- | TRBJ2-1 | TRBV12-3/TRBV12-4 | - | TGTGCCAGCCGGGGACTCAACAATGAGCAGTTCTTC | CASRGLNNEQFF
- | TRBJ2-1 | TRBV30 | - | TGTGCCTGGAGCCAGGGCTTCTACAATGAGCAGTTCTTC | CAWSQGFYNEQFF
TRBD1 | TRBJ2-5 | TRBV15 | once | TGTGCCACCAGCCGGGACAGGGCACAAGAGACCCAGTACTTC | CATSRDRAQETQYF
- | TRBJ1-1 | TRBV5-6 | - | TGTGCCAGCAGCTTCTACAGGGACGGAGAAAAAAGGAACACTGAAGCTTTCTTT | CASSFYRDGEKRNTEAFF
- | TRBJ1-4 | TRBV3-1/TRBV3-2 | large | TGTGCCAGCAGCCAAGGAATGACAACTTCAACTAATGAAAAACTGTTTTTT | CASSQGMTTSTNEKLFF
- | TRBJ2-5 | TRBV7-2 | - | TGTGCCAGCAGCCAGCCCCCAGCGTTAGAGACCCAGTACTTC | CASSQPPALETQYF
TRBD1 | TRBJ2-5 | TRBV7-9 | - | TGTGCCAGCAGCTCTAGGGGGCTAGTTTATGGGGCCCAGTACTTC | CASSSRGLVYGAQYF
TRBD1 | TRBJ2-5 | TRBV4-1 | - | TGCGCCAGCAGCCAGACTTTGACAGGGGCTTTGGCCCAGTACTTC | CASSQTLTGALAQYF
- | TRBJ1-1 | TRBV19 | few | TGTGCCAGTAGTATCCAGAACACTGAAGCTTTCTTT | CASSIQNTEAFF
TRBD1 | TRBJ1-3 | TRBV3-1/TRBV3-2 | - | TGTGCCAGCAGCCCTACCCAGACAGGGGCTGGAAACACCATATATTTT | CASSPTQTGAGNTIYF
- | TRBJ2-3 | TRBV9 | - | TGTGCCAGCAGCGTGGGGGTATGGGCAGATACGCAGTATTTT | CASSVGVWADTQYF
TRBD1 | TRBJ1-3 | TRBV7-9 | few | TGTGCCAGCAGCCCACAGGGGGCGTCTTATGGAAACACCATATATTTT | CASSPQGASYGNTIYF
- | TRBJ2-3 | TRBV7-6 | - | TGTGCCAGCAGCAGGTATTGGCGGAATGGCACAGATACGCAGTATTTT | CASSRYWRNGTDTQYF
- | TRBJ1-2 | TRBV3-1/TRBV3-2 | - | TGTGCCAGCAGCCCCAGGGTTAACTATGGCTACACCTTC | CASSPRVNYGYTF
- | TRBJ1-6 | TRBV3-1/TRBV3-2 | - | TGTGCCAGCAGCCAAGTGCTTCAGAATAATTCACCCCTCCACTTT | CASSQVLQNNSPLHF
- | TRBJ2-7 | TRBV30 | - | TGTGCCTGGAGTGAACTATACGAGCAGTACTTC | CAWSELYEQYF
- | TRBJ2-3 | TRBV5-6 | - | TGTGCCAGCAGCCTTAGGGGCACAGATACGCAGTATTTT | CASSLRGTDTQYF
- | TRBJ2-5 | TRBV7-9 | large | TGTGCCAGCAGCGGACTGGTCACTACCCAGTACTTC | CASSGLVTTQYF
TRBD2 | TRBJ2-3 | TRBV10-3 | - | TGTGCCATCAGAAAACTAGCGGGTAGCACAGATACGCAGTATTTT | CAIRKLAGSTDTQYF
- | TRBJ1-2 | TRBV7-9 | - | TGTGCCAGCAGCTTAGTAGGTTCGAGGGGCTACACCTTC | CASSLVGSRGYTF
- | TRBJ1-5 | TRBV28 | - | TGTGCCAGCAGCCATAATCAGCCCCAGCATTTT | CASSHNQPQHF
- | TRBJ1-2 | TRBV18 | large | TGTGCCAGCTCACCAAGGTCAGCATCTGGCTACACCTTC | CASSPRSASGYTF
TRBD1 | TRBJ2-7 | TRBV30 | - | TGTGCCTTACTGACAGGGGCAGTGGGGCAGTACTTC | CALLTGAVGQYF
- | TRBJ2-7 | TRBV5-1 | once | TGCGCCAGCAGCTCGAGCAGGGGCGAGCAGTACTTC | CASSSSRGEQYF
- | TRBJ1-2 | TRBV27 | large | TGTGCCAGCAGTTTATCGGGGTGGAGTGGCTACACCTTC | CASSLSGWSGYTF
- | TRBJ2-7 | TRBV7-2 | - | TGTGCCAGCAGCCCCGAAGACGGGTTCTCGAGGGAGCAGTACTTC | CASSPEDGFSREQYF
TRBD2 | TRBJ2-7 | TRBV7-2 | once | TGTGCCAGCAGCCAGGCGGGAGTGGGTAACGAGCAGTACTTC | CASSQAGVGNEQYF
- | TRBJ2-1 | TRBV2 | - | TGTGCCAGCAGTGAAGCGACGAGATACAATGAGCAGTTCTTC | CASSEATRYNEQFF
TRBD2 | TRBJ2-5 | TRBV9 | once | TGTGCCAGCAGCGTCGGGGGGGGTCTCGAGGAGACCCAGTACTTC | CASSVGGGLEETQYF
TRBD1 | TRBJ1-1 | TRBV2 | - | TGTGCCAGCAGAAGCTCCGGGACAGCGAACACTGAAGCTTTCTTT | CASRSSGTANTEAFF
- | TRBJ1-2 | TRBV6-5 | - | TGTGCCAGCAGTTACTCAGACAGAAACTATGGCTACACCTTC | CASSYSDRNYGYTF
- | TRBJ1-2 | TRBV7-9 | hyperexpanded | TGTGCCAGCAGCTTAGTGTCGGGAATCCATGGCTACACCTTC | CASSLVSGIHGYTF
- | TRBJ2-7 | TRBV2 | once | TGTGCCACCACAGCACGGGGAACAGGGAGGGACGAGCAGTACTTC | CATTARGTGRDEQYF